Here is one T cell receptor (beta chain) with its context. The CDR3 runs to 11 residues. V shed 4 bases and J shed 4 bases, with 4 bases lying between them. Germline CDR1 SSHAT, CDR2 FNYEAQ (reference sequence). The data were taken from a study of technical replicates of blood from a few donors. Clones were sequenced by immunoSEQ multiplex PCR, and TCRdb holds only the in-frame ones, with some missing. The data hold about 76,000 clones, with 65% to 90% observed a single time. This receptor was identified in a human donor in good health. Some clones in this sample may be carry-over from other donors' samples. The chain links TRBV7-7 to TRBJ2-5; D gene ambiguous. The material sequenced was PBMCs. CDR3 amino acids: CASSSGETQYF. Here the CDR3 DNA reads TGTGCCAGCAGCTCGGGAGAGACCCAGTACTTC.